The table lists the clone carrying this T cell receptor (beta chain) with a few counts. TCR beta CDR3 sequences were amplified from RNA transcripts. First-round RT-PCR of the TCR CDR3 relied on the HTBI primer set. MiXCR was run by TCRdb on the multiplex PCR reads, yielding one entry per CDR3 protein. The profile shows approximately 400,000 distinct CDR3 sequences, 11% to 15% of them singletons. Duration under 3 months, a NOSPECS grade of at least 4, and a Clinical Activity Score of at least 3 characterized the ophthalmopathy patients. Criteria for exclusion of patients were uncontrolled infection, other autoimmune disease, pregnancy or lactation. The source of the sample is a study of T cells in Graves' hyperthyroidism and ophthalmopathy. The specimen sequenced was blood. The sequence was obtained from a man aged 50 to 60 with Graves' ophthalmopathy.

The CDR3 loop is CASRPTSAYGYTF. CDR3 DNA: TGTGCCAGCCGGCCCACCTCGGCCTATGGCTACACCTTC. This chain connects TRBV12-3 or TRBV12-4 to TRBJ1-2, with D unclear. The ends were cut back, 8 bases at V and 4 bases at J, with 14 bases in the middle. This CDR3 has 13 residues.